Listed here is a single TCR beta chain. Other DNA sequences in this specimen translate into the identical CDR3. The entry originates in a study of blood T cell repertoires in COVID-19. Across the whole study: There were acute and convalescent COVID-19 samples, and they came from the United States, Italy and Spain. PBMCs, B-cell-depleted T cells, or T cells provided the cDNA or gDNA that made up the material.

The authors' processing: Estimated nucleated cell counts came from reference gene primer amplification. Sequencing used immunoSEQ multiplex PCR; TCRdb keeps in-frame clones, though not all of them. V and J calls and clone size are as listed in that table; D and trimming were resolved from the DNA. Found here are 150,000 to 200,000 clones, 84% of them singletons; the top ten hold under 4%. Trimming shortened V by 8 bases and J by 2 bases, and 5 bases separated the two germline ends. Germline loops: CDR1 SQVTM, CDR2 ANQGSEA. The CDR3 is 10 amino acids. The sequence came from a woman under 40 who had been exposed to COVID-19. Sequenced: PBMCs or T cells enriched from blood (not recorded which). V is TRBV29-1 and J is TRBJ2-3; no clear D gene. The DNA of the CDR3 is TGCAGCACTAACACAGATACGCAGTATTTT. Translation: CSTNTDTQYF.